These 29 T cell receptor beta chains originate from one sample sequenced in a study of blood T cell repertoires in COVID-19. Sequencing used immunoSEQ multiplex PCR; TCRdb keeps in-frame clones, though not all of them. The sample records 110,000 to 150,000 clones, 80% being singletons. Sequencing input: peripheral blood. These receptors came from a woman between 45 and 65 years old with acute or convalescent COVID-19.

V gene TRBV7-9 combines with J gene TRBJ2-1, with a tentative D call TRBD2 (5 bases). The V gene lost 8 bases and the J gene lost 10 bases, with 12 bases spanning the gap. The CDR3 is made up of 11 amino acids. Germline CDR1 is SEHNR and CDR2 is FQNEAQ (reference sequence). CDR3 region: CASGLSLEQFF. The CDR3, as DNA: TGTGCCAGCGGACTTAGCCTCGAGCAGTTCTTC.

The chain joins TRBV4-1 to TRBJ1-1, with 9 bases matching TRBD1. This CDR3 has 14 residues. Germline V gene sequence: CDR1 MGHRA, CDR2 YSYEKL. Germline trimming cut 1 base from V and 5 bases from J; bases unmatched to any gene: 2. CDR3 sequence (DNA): TGCGCCAGCAGCCAAGCCGACAGGGGGACTGAAGCTTTCTTT. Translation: CASSQADRGTEAFF.

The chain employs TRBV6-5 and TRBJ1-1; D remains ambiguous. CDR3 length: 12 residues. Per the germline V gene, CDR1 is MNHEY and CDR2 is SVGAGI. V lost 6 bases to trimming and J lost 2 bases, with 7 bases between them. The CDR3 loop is CASRLGNTEAFF. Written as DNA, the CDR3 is TGTGCCAGCAGGCTAGGCAACACTGAAGCTTTCTTT.

DNA for the CDR3: TGTGCCAGCACCGAACCGTCGGGGGACACTGAAGCTTTCTTT. Its protein product is CASTEPSGDTEAFF. This sequence joins TRBV6-6 and TRBJ1-1; D is possibly TRBD1 (5 bases). The CDR3 contains 14 residues. The ends were cut back, 7 bases at V and 3 bases at J, with 15 bases in the middle. Germline CDR1 is MNHNY and CDR2 is SVGAGI (reference sequence).

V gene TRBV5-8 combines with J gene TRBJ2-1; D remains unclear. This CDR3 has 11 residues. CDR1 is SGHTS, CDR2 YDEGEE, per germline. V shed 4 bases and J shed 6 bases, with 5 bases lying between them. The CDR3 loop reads CASSPSNEQFF. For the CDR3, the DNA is TGTGCCAGCAGCCCCTCCAATGAGCAGTTCTTC.

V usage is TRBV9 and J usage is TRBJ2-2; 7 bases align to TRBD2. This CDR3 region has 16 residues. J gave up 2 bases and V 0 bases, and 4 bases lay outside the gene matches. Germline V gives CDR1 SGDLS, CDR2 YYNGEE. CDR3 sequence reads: CASSVVGRGNTGELFF. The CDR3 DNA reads TGTGCCAGCAGCGTAGTAGGGAGGGGTAACACCGGGGAGCTGTTTTTT.

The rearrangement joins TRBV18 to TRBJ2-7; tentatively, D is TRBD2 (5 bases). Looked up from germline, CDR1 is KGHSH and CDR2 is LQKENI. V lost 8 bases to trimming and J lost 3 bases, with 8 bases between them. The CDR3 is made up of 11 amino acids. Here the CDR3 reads CASGSGYEQYF. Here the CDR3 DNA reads TGTGCCAGCGGGAGCGGCTACGAGCAGTACTTC.

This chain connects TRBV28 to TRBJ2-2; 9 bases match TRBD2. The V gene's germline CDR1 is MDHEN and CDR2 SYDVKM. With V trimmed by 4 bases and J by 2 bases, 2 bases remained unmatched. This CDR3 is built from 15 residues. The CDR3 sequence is CASSSTSGNTGELFF. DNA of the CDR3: TGTGCCAGCAGTTCGACTAGCGGTAACACCGGGGAGCTGTTTTTT.

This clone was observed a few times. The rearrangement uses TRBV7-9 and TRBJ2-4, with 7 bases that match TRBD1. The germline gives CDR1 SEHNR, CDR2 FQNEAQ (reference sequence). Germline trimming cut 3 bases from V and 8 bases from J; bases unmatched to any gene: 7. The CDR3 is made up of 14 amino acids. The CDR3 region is CASSLVPGTDIQYF. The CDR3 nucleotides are TGTGCCAGCAGCTTGGTGCCCGGGACAGACATTCAGTACTTC.

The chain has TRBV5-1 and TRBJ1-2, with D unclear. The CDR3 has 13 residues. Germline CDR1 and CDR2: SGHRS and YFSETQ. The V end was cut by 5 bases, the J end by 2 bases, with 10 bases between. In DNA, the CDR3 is TGCGCCAGCAGTTCGTCCTCGAACTATGGCTACACCTTC. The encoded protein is CASSSSSNYGYTF.

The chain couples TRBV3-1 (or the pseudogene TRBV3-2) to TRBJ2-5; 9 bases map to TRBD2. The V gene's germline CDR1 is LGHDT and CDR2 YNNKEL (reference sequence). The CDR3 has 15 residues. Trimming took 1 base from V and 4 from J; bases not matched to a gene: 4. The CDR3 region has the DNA TGTGCCAGCAGCCAAGGGAGGACTAGCGCAGAGACCCAGTACTTC. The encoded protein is CASSQGRTSAETQYF.

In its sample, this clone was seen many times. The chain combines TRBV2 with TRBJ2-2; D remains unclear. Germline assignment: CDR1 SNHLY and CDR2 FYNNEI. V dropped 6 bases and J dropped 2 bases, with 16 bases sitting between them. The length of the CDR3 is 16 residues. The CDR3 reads CASRDQYRQNTGELFF. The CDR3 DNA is TGTGCCAGCAGAGACCAATATCGACAAAACACCGGGGAGCTGTTTTTT.

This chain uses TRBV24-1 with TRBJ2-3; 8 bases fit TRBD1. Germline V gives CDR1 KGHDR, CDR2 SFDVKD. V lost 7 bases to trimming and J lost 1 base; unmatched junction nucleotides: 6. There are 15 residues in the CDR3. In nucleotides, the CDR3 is TGTGCCACCAGAGCGACAGGGGAGGGCACAGATACGCAGTATTTT. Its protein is CATRATGEGTDTQYF.

CDR3 amino acids: CASGGSRDRGLYGYTF. The CDR3 DNA is TGTGCCAGCGGTGGGTCCCGGGACAGGGGGTTGTATGGCTACACCTTC. This chain uses TRBV6-1 with TRBJ1-2, with 11 bases identical to TRBD1. The CDR3 spans 16 residues. Germline V gene sequence: CDR1 MNHNS, CDR2 SASEGT. V lost 8 bases and J lost 5; bases outside the gene matches: 13.

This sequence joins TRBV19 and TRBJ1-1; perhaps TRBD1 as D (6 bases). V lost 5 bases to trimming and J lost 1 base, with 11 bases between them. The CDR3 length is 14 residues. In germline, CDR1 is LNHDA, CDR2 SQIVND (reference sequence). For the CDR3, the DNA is TGTGCCAGTAGTCTCGGACAGAAGAACACTGAAGCTTTCTTT. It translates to CASSLGQKNTEAFF.

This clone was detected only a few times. The DNA of the CDR3 is TGTGCCAGCAGTTCACAGGGGAACTGGCCGGAAGCTTTCTTT. This codes for CASSSQGNWPEAFF. The chain couples TRBV28 to TRBJ1-1, with 7 nucleotides matching TRBD1. The V gene end was trimmed by 4 bases and the J gene end by 8 bases; junction bases not matched to a gene: 10. The CDR3 is 14 residues long. Germline CDR1 and CDR2: MDHEN and SYDVKM.

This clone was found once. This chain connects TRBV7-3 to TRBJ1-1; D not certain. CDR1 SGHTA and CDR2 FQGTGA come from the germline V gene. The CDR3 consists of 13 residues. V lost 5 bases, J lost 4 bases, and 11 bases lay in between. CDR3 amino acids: CASSIQEGTEAFF. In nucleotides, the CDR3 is TGTGCCAGCAGCATACAAGAGGGCACTGAAGCTTTCTTT.

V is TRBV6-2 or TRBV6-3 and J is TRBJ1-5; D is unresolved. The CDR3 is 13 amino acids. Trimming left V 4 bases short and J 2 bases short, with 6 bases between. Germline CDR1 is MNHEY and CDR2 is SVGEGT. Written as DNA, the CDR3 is TGTGCCAGCAGTTTCGGGGGCAATCAGCCCCAGCATTTT. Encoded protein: CASSFGGNQPQHF.

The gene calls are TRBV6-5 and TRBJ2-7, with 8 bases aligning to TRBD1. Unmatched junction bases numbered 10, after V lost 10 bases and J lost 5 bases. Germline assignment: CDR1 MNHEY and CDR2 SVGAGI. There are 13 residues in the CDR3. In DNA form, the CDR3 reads TGTGCCATCAACCCCCCGGACAGGGACGAGCAGTACTTC. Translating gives CAINPPDRDEQYF.

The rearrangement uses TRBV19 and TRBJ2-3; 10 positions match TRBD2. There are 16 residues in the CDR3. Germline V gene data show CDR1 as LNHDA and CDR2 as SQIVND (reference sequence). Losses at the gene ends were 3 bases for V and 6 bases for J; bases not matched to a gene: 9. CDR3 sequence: CASSIGSGGMGDTQYF. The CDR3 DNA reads TGTGCCAGTAGTATCGGTAGCGGGGGGATGGGTGATACGCAGTATTTT.

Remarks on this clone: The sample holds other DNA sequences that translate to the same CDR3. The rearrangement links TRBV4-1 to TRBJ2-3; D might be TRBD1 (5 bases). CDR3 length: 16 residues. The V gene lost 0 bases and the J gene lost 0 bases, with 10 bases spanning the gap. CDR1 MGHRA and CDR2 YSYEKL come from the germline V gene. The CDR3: CASSQEAGPSTDTQYF. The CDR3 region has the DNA TGCGCCAGCAGCCAAGAGGCAGGGCCTAGCACAGATACGCAGTATTTT.

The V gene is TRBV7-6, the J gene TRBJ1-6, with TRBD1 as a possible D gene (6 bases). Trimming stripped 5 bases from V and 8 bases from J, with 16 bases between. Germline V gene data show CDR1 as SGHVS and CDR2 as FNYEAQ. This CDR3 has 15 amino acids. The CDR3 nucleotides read TGTGCCAGCAGCCCATTACAGGGAACGGATTCACCCCTCCACTTT. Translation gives CASSPLQGTDSPLHF.

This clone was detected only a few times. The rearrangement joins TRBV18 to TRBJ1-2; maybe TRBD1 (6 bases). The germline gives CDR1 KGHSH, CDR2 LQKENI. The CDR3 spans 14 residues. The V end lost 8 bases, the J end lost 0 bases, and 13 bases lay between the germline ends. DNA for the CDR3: TGTGCCAGCACCCGGGACACAGCTAACTATGGCTACACCTTC. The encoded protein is CASTRDTANYGYTF.

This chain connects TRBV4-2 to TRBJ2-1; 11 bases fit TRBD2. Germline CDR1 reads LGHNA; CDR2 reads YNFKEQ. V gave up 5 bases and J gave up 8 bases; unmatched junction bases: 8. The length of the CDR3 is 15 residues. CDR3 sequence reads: CASSTLAGGKHEQFF. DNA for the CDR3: TGTGCCAGCAGCACCCTAGCGGGGGGTAAGCATGAGCAGTTCTTC.

The CDR3 coding sequence is TGTGCCAGCAGCTCAGGGACAGGGGCCTACGAGCAGTACTTC. It encodes CASSSGTGAYEQYF. The rearrangement uses TRBV13 and TRBJ2-7, with TRBD1 matching over 10 bases. Looked up from germline, CDR1 is PRHDT and CDR2 is FYEKMQ (reference sequence). The V gene end was trimmed by 4 bases and the J gene end by 2 bases; junction bases not matched to a gene: 2. The CDR3 is made up of 14 amino acids.

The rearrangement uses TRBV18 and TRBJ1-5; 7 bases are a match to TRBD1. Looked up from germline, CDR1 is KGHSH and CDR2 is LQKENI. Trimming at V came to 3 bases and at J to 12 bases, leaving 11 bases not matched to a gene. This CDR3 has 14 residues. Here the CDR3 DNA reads TGTGCCAGCTCACCGGGGACAGAAAGTCTTCACCAGCATTTT. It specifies CASSPGTESLHQHF.

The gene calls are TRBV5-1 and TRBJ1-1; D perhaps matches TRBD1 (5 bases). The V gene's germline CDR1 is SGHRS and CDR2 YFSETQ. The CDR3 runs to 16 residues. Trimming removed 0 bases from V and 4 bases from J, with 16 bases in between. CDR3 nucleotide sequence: TGCGCCAGCAGCTTGGAAGGTTCAGGGCTTGGCACTGAAGCTTTCTTT. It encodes CASSLEGSGLGTEAFF. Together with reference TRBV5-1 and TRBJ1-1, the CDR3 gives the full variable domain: KAGVTQTPRYLIKTRGQQVTLSCSPISGHRSVSWYQQTPGQGLQFLFEYFSETQRNKGNFPGRFSGRQFSNSRSEMNVSTLELGDSALYLCASSLEGSGLGTEAFFGQGTRLTVV.

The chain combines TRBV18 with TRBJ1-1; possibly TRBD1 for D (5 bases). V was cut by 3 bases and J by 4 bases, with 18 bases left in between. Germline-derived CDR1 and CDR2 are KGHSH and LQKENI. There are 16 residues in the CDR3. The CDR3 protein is CASSPRSGRGRTEAFF. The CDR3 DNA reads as TGTGCCAGCTCACCCCGCAGCGGGAGGGGACGCACTGAAGCTTTCTTT. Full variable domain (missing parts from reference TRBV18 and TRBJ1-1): NAGVMQNPRHLVRRRGQEARLRCSPMKGHSHVYWYRQLPEEGLKFMVYLQKENIIDESGMPKERFSAEFPKEGPSILRIQQVVRGDSAAYFCASSPRSGRGRTEAFFGQGTRLTVV.

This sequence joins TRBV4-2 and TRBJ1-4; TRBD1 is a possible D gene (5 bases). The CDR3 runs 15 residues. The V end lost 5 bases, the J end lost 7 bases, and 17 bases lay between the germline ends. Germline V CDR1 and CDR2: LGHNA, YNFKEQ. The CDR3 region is CASSAQQTGFEKLFF. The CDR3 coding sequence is TGTGCCAGCAGCGCCCAACAAACAGGTTTTGAAAAACTGTTTTTT.